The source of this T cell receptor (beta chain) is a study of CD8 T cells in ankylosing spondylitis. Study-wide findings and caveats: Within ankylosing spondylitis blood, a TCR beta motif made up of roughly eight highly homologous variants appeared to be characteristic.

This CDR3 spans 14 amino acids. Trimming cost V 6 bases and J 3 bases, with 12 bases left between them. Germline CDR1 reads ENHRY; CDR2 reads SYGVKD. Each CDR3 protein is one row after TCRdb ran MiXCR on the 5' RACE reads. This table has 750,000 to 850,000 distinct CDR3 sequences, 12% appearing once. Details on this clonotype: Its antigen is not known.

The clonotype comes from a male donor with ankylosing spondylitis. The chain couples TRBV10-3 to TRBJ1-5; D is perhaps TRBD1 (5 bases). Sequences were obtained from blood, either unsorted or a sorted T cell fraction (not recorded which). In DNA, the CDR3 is TGTGCCATCAGCAAACAGGAAAACAATCAGCCCCAGCATTTT. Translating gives CAISKQENNQPQHF.